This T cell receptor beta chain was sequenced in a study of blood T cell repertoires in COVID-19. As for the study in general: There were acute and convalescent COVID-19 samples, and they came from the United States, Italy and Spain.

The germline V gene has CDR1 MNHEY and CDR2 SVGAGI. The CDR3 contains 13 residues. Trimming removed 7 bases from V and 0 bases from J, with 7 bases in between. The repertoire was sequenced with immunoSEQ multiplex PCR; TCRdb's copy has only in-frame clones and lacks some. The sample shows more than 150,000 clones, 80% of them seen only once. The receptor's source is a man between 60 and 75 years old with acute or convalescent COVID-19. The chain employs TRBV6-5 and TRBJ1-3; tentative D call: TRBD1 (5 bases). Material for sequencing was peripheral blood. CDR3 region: CASKTASGNTIYF. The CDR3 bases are TGTGCCAGCAAGACAGCCTCTGGAAACACCATATATTTT.